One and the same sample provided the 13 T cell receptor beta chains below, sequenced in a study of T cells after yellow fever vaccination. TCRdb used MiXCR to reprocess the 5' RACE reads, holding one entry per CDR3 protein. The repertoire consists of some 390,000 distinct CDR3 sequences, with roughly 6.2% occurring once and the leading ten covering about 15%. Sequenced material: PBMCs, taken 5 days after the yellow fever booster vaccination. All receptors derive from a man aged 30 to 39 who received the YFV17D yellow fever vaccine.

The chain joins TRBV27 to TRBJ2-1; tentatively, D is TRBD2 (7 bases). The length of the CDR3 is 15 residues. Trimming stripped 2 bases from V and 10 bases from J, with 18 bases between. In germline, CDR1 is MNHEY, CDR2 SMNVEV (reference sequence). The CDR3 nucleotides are TGTGCCAGCAGTTTAGAGGGGGGGACACATTGGGAGCAGTTCTTC. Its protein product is CASSLEGGTHWEQFF.

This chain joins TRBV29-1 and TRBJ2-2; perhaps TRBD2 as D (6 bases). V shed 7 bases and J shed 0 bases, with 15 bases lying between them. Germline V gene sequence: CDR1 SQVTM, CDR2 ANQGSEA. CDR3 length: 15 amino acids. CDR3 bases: TGCAGCGGTGGACCGGGGGATGCGAACACCGGGGAGCTGTTTTTT. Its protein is CSGGPGDANTGELFF.

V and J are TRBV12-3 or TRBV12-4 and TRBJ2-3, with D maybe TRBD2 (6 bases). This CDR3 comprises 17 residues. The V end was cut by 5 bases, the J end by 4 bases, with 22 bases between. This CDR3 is CASSQLLGPRGSDTQYF. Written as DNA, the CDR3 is TGTGCCAGCAGTCAACTGTTGGGCCCCCGGGGGTCAGATACGCAGTATTTT.

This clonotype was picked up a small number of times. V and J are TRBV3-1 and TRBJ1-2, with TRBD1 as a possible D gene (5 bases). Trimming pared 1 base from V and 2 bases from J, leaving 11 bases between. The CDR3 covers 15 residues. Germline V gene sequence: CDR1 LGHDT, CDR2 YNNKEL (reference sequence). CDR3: CASSQVLTANYGYTF. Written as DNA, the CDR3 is TGTGCCAGCAGCCAAGTTTTGACAGCAAACTATGGCTACACCTTC.

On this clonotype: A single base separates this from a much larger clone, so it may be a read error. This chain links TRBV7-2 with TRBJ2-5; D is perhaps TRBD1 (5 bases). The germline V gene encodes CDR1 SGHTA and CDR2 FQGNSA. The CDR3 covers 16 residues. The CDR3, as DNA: TGTGCCAGCAGCCCAGGGTTCAGGGCAGGGAAAGAGATCCAGTACTTC. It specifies CASSPGFRAGKEIQYF.

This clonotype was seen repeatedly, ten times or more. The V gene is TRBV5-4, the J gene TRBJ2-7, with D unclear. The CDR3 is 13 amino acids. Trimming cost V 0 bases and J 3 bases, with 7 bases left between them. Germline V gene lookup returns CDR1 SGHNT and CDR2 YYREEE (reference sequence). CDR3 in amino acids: CASSLGLDYEQYF. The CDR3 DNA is TGTGCCAGCAGCTTGGGGTTGGACTACGAGCAGTACTTC.

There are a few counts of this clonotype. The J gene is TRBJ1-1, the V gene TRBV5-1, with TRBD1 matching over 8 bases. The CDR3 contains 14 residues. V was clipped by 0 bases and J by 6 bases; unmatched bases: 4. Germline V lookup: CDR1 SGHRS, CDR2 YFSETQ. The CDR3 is CASSLVWGQAEAFF. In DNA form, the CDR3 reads TGCGCCAGCAGCTTGGTATGGGGACAGGCTGAAGCTTTCTTT.

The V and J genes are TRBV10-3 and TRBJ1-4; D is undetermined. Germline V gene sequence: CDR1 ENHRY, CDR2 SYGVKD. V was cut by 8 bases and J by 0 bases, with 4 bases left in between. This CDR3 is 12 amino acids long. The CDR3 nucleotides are TGTGCCATCGGGGCAACTAATGAAAAACTGTTTTTT. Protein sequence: CAIGATNEKLFF.

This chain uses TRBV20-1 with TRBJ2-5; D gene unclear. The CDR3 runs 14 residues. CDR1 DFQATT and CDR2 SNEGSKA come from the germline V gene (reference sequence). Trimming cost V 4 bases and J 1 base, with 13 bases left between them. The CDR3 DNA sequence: TGCAGTGCTATCCATGGGCCTAGCCAAGAGACCCAGTACTTC. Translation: CSAIHGPSQETQYF.

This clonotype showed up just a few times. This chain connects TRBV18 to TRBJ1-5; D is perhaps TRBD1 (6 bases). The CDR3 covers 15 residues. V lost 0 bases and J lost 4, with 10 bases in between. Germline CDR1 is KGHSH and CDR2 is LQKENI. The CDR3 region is CASSPPRQENQPQHF. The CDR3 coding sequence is TGTGCCAGCTCACCACCGCGACAGGAGAATCAGCCCCAGCATTTT.

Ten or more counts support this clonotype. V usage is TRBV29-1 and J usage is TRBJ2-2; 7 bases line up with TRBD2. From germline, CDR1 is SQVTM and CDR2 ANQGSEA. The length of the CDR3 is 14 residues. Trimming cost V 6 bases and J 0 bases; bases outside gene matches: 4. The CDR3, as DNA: TGCAGCGTCGCTAGCGGTACGAACACCGGGGAGCTGTTTTTT. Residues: CSVASGTNTGELFF.

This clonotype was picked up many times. CDR3 DNA: TGTGCCAGCAGCTGGGGGGCAGTGACAGATACGCAGTATTTT. Its translation is CASSWGAVTDTQYF. The V and J genes are TRBV7-2 and TRBJ2-3; D is perhaps TRBD1 or TRBD2 (6 bases each). The CDR3 length is 14 residues. Trimming shortened V by 4 bases and J by 3 bases, and 11 bases separated the two germline ends. Germline values: CDR1 SGHTA, CDR2 FQGNSA.

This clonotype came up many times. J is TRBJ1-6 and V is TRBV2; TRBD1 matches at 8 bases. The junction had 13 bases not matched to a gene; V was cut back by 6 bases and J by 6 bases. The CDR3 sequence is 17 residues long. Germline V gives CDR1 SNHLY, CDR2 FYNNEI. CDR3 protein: CASRGRTGTGFNSPLHF. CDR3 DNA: TGTGCCAGCAGAGGAAGGACCGGGACAGGCTTTAATTCACCCCTCCACTTT.